This entry lists 9 T cell receptor beta chains sequenced from one sample in a study of T cells in Graves' hyperthyroidism and ophthalmopathy. Using RNA transcripts as the source, TCR beta CDR3 regions were amplified. The HTBI primer set drove a first-round RT-PCR of the TCR CDR3. A single record per CDR3 protein comes from TCRdb applying MiXCR to the multiplex PCR reads. The data hold 460,000 or so distinct CDR3 sequences, with over 13% observed a single time. The sequenced material came from blood. The source of these receptors is a woman between 18 and 30 years old with Graves' hyperthyroidism.

This chain links TRBV5-1 with TRBJ2-1, with TRBD1 as a possible D gene (7 bases). Between the trimmed V and J ends, which lost 2 bases and 9 bases, there was a span of 24 bases. The CDR3 consists of 17 residues. The germline V gene has CDR1 SGHRS and CDR2 YFSETQ. The CDR3 nucleotides are TGCGCCAGCAGCTTAGAAGGGACAGCCTTCCGGAGGGGTGAGCAGTTCTTC. It specifies CASSLEGTAFRRGEQFF.

Turning to this clonotype: Given a much more abundant clone one base away, this may be a read error. The chain carries TRBV11-2 and TRBJ2-2, with TRBD1 identical over 9 bases. The CDR3 length is 15 residues. Germline V gene lookup returns CDR1 SGHAT and CDR2 FQNNGV. The V gene end was trimmed by 4 bases and the J gene end by 3 bases; junction bases not matched to a gene: 3. The CDR3 loop is CASSSGTGHTGELFF. CDR3 DNA: TGTGCCAGCAGCTCCGGGACAGGGCACACCGGGGAGCTGTTTTTT. Drawing the rest from reference TRBV11-2 and TRBJ2-2, the complete variable domain is EAGVAQSPRYKIIEKRQSVAFWCNPISGHATLYWYQQILGQGPKLLIQFQNNGVVDDSQLPKDRFSAERLKGVDSTLKIQPAKLEDSAVYLCASSSGTGHTGELFFGEGSRLTVL.

The gene calls are TRBV7-9 and TRBJ1-1; D not certain. V was cut by 5 bases and J by 4 bases, with 11 bases left in between. Germline V gene data show CDR1 as SEHNR and CDR2 as FQNEAQ (reference sequence). The CDR3 extends over 13 amino acids. The CDR3 DNA reads TGTGCCAGCAGCCGGCTGGCGACCACTGAAGCTTTCTTT. Translating gives CASSRLATTEAFF.

This clonotype was observed a handful of times. The chain carries TRBV19 and TRBJ1-5; D gene unclear. The CDR3 runs 15 residues. From germline, CDR1 is LNHDA and CDR2 SQIVND (reference sequence). With 4 bases removed from V and 0 bases from J, the gap between germline ends came to 10 bases. The DNA for the CDR3 is TGTGCCAGTAGTACGAGAACCGTTAGCAATCAGCCCCAGCATTTT. This translates into CASSTRTVSNQPQHF.

Details on this clonotype: The junction shows a germline mismatch at one end, possibly a read error. V usage is TRBV6-2 or TRBV6-3 and J usage is TRBJ2-3; TRBD2 matches at 9 bases. The CDR3 covers 17 residues. Germline V gene lookup returns CDR1 MNHEY and CDR2 SVGEGT. CDR3 in amino acids: CASSYSTGGRVGDTRYF. The CDR3 nucleotides read TGTGCCAGCAGTTACTCGACTGGCGGGAGGGTCGGTGATACGCGGTATTTT.

This clonotype was seen many times. J is TRBJ1-5 and V is TRBV6-1, with TRBD1 as a possible D gene (5 bases). With 0 bases removed from V and 7 bases from J, the gap between germline ends came to 16 bases. Germline CDR1 reads MNHNS; CDR2 reads SASEGT. The length of the CDR3 is 16 residues. The CDR3, as DNA: TGTGCCAGCAGTGAAGCAGAGTGGCAGACAGTCCAGCCCCAGCATTTT. Protein product: CASSEAEWQTVQPQHF.

The rearrangement links TRBV4-1 to TRBJ2-5, with D uncertain. The CDR3 has 12 residues. Germline V gives CDR1 MGHRA, CDR2 YSYEKL. Trimming took off 5 bases at V and 6 bases at J, with 10 bases between the two ends. The CDR3 DNA reads as TGCGCCAGCAGCGGCCGGCCCCAGACCCAGTACTTC. This encodes CASSGRPQTQYF.

The chain employs TRBV12-3 or TRBV12-4 and TRBJ2-3, with TRBD1 matching 7 bases. V lost 3 bases to trimming and J lost 2 bases; unmatched junction nucleotides: 5. CDR3 length: 15 amino acids. CDR3 region: CASSFVGTVTDTQYF. In nucleotides, the CDR3 is TGTGCCAGCAGTTTCGTCGGGACAGTCACAGATACGCAGTATTTT.

This clonotype occurred many times. The rearrangement uses TRBV7-9 and TRBJ1-1; D not resolved. CDR1 is SEHNR and CDR2 is FQNEAQ in the germline V gene (reference sequence). This CDR3 is built from 14 residues. Trimming cost V 3 bases and J 4 bases, with 12 bases left between them. The CDR3 nucleotides read TGTGCCAGCAGCTTGGACGGCCTCGGCACTGAAGCTTTCTTT. Translating it yields CASSLDGLGTEAFF.